These T cell receptor beta chains were read from a single sample in a study of CD8 T cells in ankylosing spondylitis. MiXCR was run by TCRdb on the 5' RACE reads, yielding one entry per CDR3 protein. The data contain 25,000 to 35,000 distinct CDR3 sequences, 11% to 15% of them seen just once; the ten biggest clones take up less than 40%. The sequenced sample was blood. Every receptor here comes from a male donor with ankylosing spondylitis or in good health (not recorded which). Both conserved end residues are trimmed from each CDR3. The D gene is left open where the match is weak. Clone size is stated in some rows and not others, as once, few, many or a class when expanded.

d_call clone_size v_call cdr3_aa
TRBD1 - TRBV15 ATSRDRGSGEKLF
TRBD1 few TRBV5-5 ASSLEGAYTGELF
- many TRBV20-1 SASPQGSYGYT
- - TRBV5-1 ASSLRAGKLF
- many TRBV9 ASSVDGRKETQY
- - TRBV5-1 ASSLEGPPTDTQY
- - TRBV20-1 SARVSLRSTEAF
- many TRBV20-1 SARGRRTPEEQF
TRBD2 few TRBV27 ASSFAGDNEQF
TRBD1 few TRBV12-3/TRBV12-4 ASSLGTGSNTGELF
TRBD1 - TRBV7-2 ASSSRQGQNEQY
- - TRBV7-2 ASSRRDGQETQY
- - TRBV27 ASSLFPAYEQY
- once TRBV5-1 ASSRELGEQY
- - TRBV20-1 SALFGQEAF
TRBD2 - TRBV12-3/TRBV12-4 ASSPRLAANTGELF
- - TRBV12-3/TRBV12-4 ASSLGGRTDTQY
TRBD1 few TRBV7-2 ASSFTYTGTGQF
- - TRBV10-3 AISPRGQETQY
- - TRBV6-5 ASSPPGAEAF
- many TRBV4-1 ASSQAGGKNTEAF
- - TRBV7-9 ASRRDTGTGELF
- - TRBV28 ASSRGVSGTDTQY
- - TRBV11-1 ASEKGEGDTQY
- few TRBV29-1 SVNIQERYEQY
- - TRBV7-2 ASSLDYEQY